The next 7 T cell receptor beta chains were all read from a single sample in a study of control samples from healthy donors and cancer patients. Assay: immunoSEQ multiplex PCR; the TCRdb copy retains only in-frame clones and omits some. The repertoire includes some 150,000 clones, more than 80% of them detected once, and over 6% sits in the top ten. Input material: blood. The receptors originated from a man between 18 and 35 years old in good health.

This rearrangement joins TRBV7-9 to TRBJ1-1; D ambiguous. The CDR3 length is 14 residues. The V end was cut by 2 bases, the J end by 1 base, with 8 bases between. Germline V gives CDR1 SEHNR, CDR2 FQNEAQ (reference sequence). CDR3 residues: CASSLILGNTEAFF. CDR3 sequence (DNA): TGTGCCAGCAGCTTAATCTTAGGGAACACTGAAGCTTTCTTT.

The V gene is TRBV4-3, the J gene TRBJ1-1; D remains unclear. Germline V CDR1 and CDR2: LGHNA, YSLEER. CDR3 length equals 14 residues. V was cut by 0 bases and J by 11 bases, with 16 bases left in between. The CDR3, as DNA: TGCGCCAGCAGCCAAGATTCTTTAGAAGGGTTCGCTTTCTTT. This codes for CASSQDSLEGFAFF.

This chain joins TRBV19 and TRBJ1-5; 7 bases agree with TRBD1. The germline CDR1 and CDR2 sequences are LNHDA and SQIVND (reference sequence). Trimming took 8 bases from V and 5 from J; bases not matched to a gene: 12. The CDR3 is 15 amino acids. CDR3 sequence: CASHTGTASYQPQHF. CDR3 nucleotides: TGTGCCAGTCATACCGGGACAGCTTCGTATCAGCCCCAGCATTTT.

The genes are TRBV2 and TRBJ2-3; 8 bases are shared with TRBD2. CDR1 is SNHLY, CDR2 FYNNEI, per germline. This CDR3 contains 15 residues. V dropped 5 bases and J dropped 5; count of bases not matched to a gene: 9. The CDR3 sequence is CASSSAGARVDTQYF. The CDR3 bases are TGTGCCAGCAGTTCAGCGGGGGCCCGGGTAGATACGCAGTATTTT.

The CDR3 region has the DNA TGTGCCAGCAGCCTGTCAGGGGCCAATGAGCAGTTCTTC. Encoded protein: CASSLSGANEQFF. This sequence joins TRBV9 and TRBJ2-1; TRBD1 might be the D (6 bases). CDR3 length: 13 residues. The V gene's germline CDR1 is SGDLS and CDR2 YYNGEE. The V end was cut by 4 bases, the J end by 6 bases, with 11 bases between.

The chain recombines TRBV6-4 with TRBJ2-3; tentatively, D is TRBD1 or TRBD2 (6 bases each). Germline-derived CDR1 and CDR2 are MRHNA and SNTAGT. The V and J ends lost 2 bases and 1 base respectively, with 10 bases between them. This CDR3 has 15 amino acids. The CDR3 sequence is CASSDKGGGTDTQYF. CDR3 nucleotides: TGTGCCAGCAGTGACAAGGGGGGCGGCACAGATACGCAGTATTTT.

The chain recombines TRBV30 with TRBJ2-1; D call uncertain. CDR1 is GTSNPN, CDR2 SVGIG, per germline (reference sequence). This CDR3 comprises 11 residues. Between the trimmed V and J ends, which lost 3 bases and 10 bases, there was a span of 10 bases. The CDR3 nucleotides are TGTGCCTGGAGCCGACCAAAAGAGCAGTTCTTC. Translation: CAWSRPKEQFF.